This TCR beta chain was profiled in a study of blood T cell repertoires in COVID-19. On the study more broadly: The analysed material was cDNA or gDNA that came from T cells, B-cell-depleted T cells, or PBMCs.

Germline CDR1 MNHEY, CDR2 SMNVEV (reference sequence). The CDR3 has 14 residues. J lost 7 bases, V lost 6 bases, and 6 bases had no gene match. This table comes from immunoSEQ multiplex PCR, and its TCRdb copy is limited to in-frame clones, with some not included. The repertoire holds about 59,000 clones, with less than 75% as singletons. This TCR came from a woman between 65 and 79 years old with acute or convalescent COVID-19. The rearrangement uses TRBV27 and TRBJ2-2, with TRBD1 matching over 9 bases. Sequenced input: peripheral blood. In DNA form, the CDR3 reads TGTGCCAGCAGGTTACAGGGGGCCGGCGGGGAGCTGTTTTTT. This codes for CASRLQGAGGELFF.